Shown below are 10 T cell receptor beta chains from a single sample sequenced in a study of CD8 T cells in Susac syndrome. The authors reverse transcribed 0.5 to 1 ug RNA with random hexamers. TCRdb ran MiXCR on the immunoSEQ multiplex PCR reads and lists one entry per CDR3 protein. The sample comprises approximately 50,000 distinct CDR3 sequences, 85% to 95% of which are singletons, and 0.75% rests with the top ten. Sample: CD8+ T cells from PBMCs. The receptors originated from a human donor with Susac syndrome.

The genes are TRBV9 and TRBJ2-1; no clear D gene. The CDR3 is 12 residues long. The V end was cut by 6 bases, the J end by 3 bases, with 7 bases between. The germline gives CDR1 SGDLS, CDR2 YYNGEE. This chain's CDR3 is CASNLGYNEQFF. The CDR3 coding sequence is TGTGCCAGCAACCTCGGCTACAATGAGCAGTTCTTC.

This chain joins TRBV10-3 and TRBJ2-3; TRBD1 agrees at 8 bases. The ends lost 6 bases at V and 1 base at J; junction bases unmatched: 3. The CDR3 loop spans 14 amino acids. Germline lookup yields CDR1 ENHRY and CDR2 SYGVKD. CDR3 protein: CAIRPGQGTDTQYF. DNA for the CDR3: TGTGCCATCAGGCCGGGACAGGGCACAGATACGCAGTATTTT.

V is TRBV11-2 and J is TRBJ2-7; D remains unclear. The CDR3 has 12 amino acids. The V end lost 1 base, the J end lost 4 bases, and 5 bases lay between the germline ends. Germline V CDR1 and CDR2: SGHAT, FQNNGV. DNA of the CDR3: TGTGCCAGCAGCTTAGTACAGTACGAGCAGTACTTC. Translated, it gives CASSLVQYEQYF.

The chain links TRBV12-3 or TRBV12-4 to TRBJ2-3, with a tentative D call TRBD1 (6 bases). This CDR3 is 17 amino acids long. V lost 5 bases and J lost 4, with 22 bases in between. The CDR3 reads CASSPSVGAVGADTQYF. DNA of the CDR3: TGTGCCAGCAGTCCCAGTGTGGGGGCGGTTGGCGCAGATACGCAGTATTTT.

The rearrangement uses TRBV30 and TRBJ2-3, with 8 bases lining up with TRBD1. The germline gives CDR1 GTSNPN, CDR2 SVGIG (reference sequence). V dropped 1 base and J dropped 2; count of bases not matched to a gene: 8. The CDR3 has 16 residues. CDR3 amino acids: CAWSAPVTGDTDTQYF. In DNA form, the CDR3 reads TGTGCCTGGAGTGCCCCCGTGACAGGGGACACAGATACGCAGTATTTT.

The chain couples TRBV12-3 or TRBV12-4 to TRBJ2-7; perhaps TRBD1 as D (6 bases). Deletions cut 5 bases from V and 2 bases from J, with 13 bases between. The CDR3 has 14 amino acids. The CDR3 protein is CASSETGFAYEQYF. The DNA for the CDR3 is TGTGCCAGCAGTGAAACAGGGTTCGCCTACGAGCAGTACTTC.

The chain links TRBV12-3 or TRBV12-4 to TRBJ2-1; TRBD2 agrees at 8 bases. The CDR3 sequence is 17 residues long. V lost 6 bases, J lost 0 bases, and 10 bases stayed unmatched. The DNA for the CDR3 is TGTGCCAGCAGCCCCCCGGGCGGGGGGAGCTCCTACAATGAGCAGTTCTTC. Its protein is CASSPPGGGSSYNEQFF.

V usage is TRBV27 and J usage is TRBJ2-7; the D gene could be TRBD1 or TRBD2 (5 bases each). V lost 6 bases and J 3 bases, leaving 18 bases between the germline ends. This CDR3 region has 15 residues. Germline V CDR1 and CDR2: MNHEY, SMNVEV (reference sequence). CDR3 coding DNA: TGTGCCAGCAGAACTCTAGGGGACCTTGGCTACGAGCAGTACTTC. As protein: CASRTLGDLGYEQYF.

CDR3: CATKTYSYEQYF. CDR3 coding DNA: TGTGCCACCAAGACATATTCCTACGAGCAGTACTTC. The V gene is TRBV6-1, the J gene TRBJ2-7; no firm D call. Germline assignment: CDR1 MNHNS and CDR2 SASEGT. This CDR3 spans 12 amino acids. Trimming removed 10 bases from V and 1 base from J, with 11 bases in between.

The chain uses TRBV12-3 or TRBV12-4 and TRBJ2-7; maybe TRBD2 (7 bases). V was cut by 1 base and J by 6 bases, with 13 bases left in between. The CDR3 is 14 residues long. CDR3 sequence: CASSLGGGALEQYF. DNA of the CDR3: TGTGCCAGCAGTTTAGGTGGGGGGGCCCTCGAGCAGTACTTC.